This TCR beta chain came from a study of blood T cell repertoires in COVID-19 (dated by TCRdb to about 2020). General notes on the study: The collaborator samples originated in the United States, Italy and Spain and spanned the acute and convalescent phases of COVID-19. The prospective study material was composed of cDNA or gDNA derived from T cells, B-cell-depleted T cells, or PBMCs. Deeply sampled blood TCRbeta repertoires from subjects exposed to, actively infected with, or recovered from COVID-19 were included in the dataset. The repertoires were released in a freely available public database intended as a resource for research on the immune response to SARS-CoV-2. The samples were drawn from the first 160 participants of the ongoing ImmuneRACE study and from over 950 subjects provided by 6 global collaborators. Sample metadata almost always included a de-identified subject ID, COVID-19 status, age in years and sex. Where HLA class I and class II types were available, the types were taken from metadata supplied by the sample provider, not from assay-based typing.

At the junction V is shortened by 1 base and J by 4 bases; bases outside the gene matches: 8. From the cysteine up to the phenylalanine, the CDR3 has a length of 16 residues. Of the read, only the CDR3 DNA is kept; its 48 bases are in frame from base 1. Reading the germline V gene gives CDR1 SGHNT and CDR2 YENEEA. TCRbeta CDR3 regions were amplified from genomic DNA using the immunoSEQ Assay, a bias-controlled multiplex PCR. Regarding the original processing steps: Within the assay, amplification of reference gene primers was used to estimate how many nucleated cells each sample contained. To quantify the absolute abundance of each unique TCRbeta CDR3 rearrangement, sequence reads were collapsed and filtered. Productive Simpson clonality was computed per sample as the square root of Simpson's diversity index over productive rearrangements. The table was pulled from immuneACCESS by TCRdb, which kept in-frame rearrangements only. Such tables lose some clones; where checked, under half of the loss comes from unresolved V genes, and the rest has no known cause. V and J calls and clone size follow that table, whereas D and trimming were derived from the DNA. The sample yields about 80,000 clones; 75% to 90% were counted once. The ten biggest clones cover 27% of the sample.

Findings and caveats that apply to the study as a whole: Clinical and demographic metadata were provided uncurated, with the amount varying by source and participant.

Each collaborating institution followed its own protocols to collect whole blood in K2EDTA tubes. For TCRbeta analysis, collaborators shipped samples as frozen whole blood, isolated PBMCs, or DNA extracted from either of those sample types. About this clone: It has no known antigen specificity. There are no base qualities to consult, and no much larger clone falls within one base.

This sequence uses TRBV11-3 and TRBJ2-5, with 8 bases matching TRBD2. This clonotype was sampled from a human donor in a cohort sampled during active COVID-19. Sequenced input: peripheral blood. CDR3 protein: CASSLGFGTSRETQYF. The sequenced DNA is TGTGCCAGCAGCTTAGGATTCGGGACTAGTCGAGAGACCCAGTACTTC.